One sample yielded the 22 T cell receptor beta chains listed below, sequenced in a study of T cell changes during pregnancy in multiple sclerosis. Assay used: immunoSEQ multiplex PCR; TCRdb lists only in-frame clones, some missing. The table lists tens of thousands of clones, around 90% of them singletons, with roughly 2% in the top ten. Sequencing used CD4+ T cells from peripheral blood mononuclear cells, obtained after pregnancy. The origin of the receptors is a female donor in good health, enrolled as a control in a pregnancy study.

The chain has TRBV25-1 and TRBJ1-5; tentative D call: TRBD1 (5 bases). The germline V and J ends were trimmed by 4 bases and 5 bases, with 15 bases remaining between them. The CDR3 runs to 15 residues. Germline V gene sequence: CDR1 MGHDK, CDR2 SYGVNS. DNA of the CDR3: TGTGCCAGCAGTGCAGGCAGGGATGTGGATCAGCCCCAGCATTTT. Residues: CASSAGRDVDQPQHF.

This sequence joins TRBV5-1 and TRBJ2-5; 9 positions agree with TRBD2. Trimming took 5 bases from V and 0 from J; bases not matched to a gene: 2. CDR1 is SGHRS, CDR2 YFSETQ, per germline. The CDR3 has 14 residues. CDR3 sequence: CASSGGGDQETQYF. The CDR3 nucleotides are TGCGCCAGCAGTGGCGGGGGGGACCAAGAGACCCAGTACTTC. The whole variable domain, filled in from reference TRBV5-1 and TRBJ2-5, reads KAGVTQTPRYLIKTRGQQVTLSCSPISGHRSVSWYQQTPGQGLQFLFEYFSETQRNKGNFPGRFSGRQFSNSRSEMNVSTLELGDSALYLCASSGGGDQETQYFGPGTRLLVL.

The CDR3: CASSRGQALYGYTF. The CDR3 region has the DNA TGCGCCAGCAGCAGGGGACAGGCACTCTATGGCTACACCTTC. This rearrangement joins TRBV5-1 to TRBJ1-2; 8 nucleotides agree with TRBD1. The CDR3 runs to 14 residues. With 4 bases clipped from V and 4 bases from J, the junction kept 6 bases outside the gene matches. Germline V gene sequence: CDR1 SGHRS, CDR2 YFSETQ.

Here the CDR3 reads CASSLLGGATADTQYF. The CDR3, as DNA: TGTGCCAGCAGTCTCCTGGGGGGGGCCACCGCAGATACGCAGTATTTT. This chain links TRBV27 with TRBJ2-3; D may be TRBD2 (7 bases). Germline loops: CDR1 MNHEY, CDR2 SMNVEV (reference sequence). With 5 bases removed from V and 4 bases from J, the gap between germline ends came to 19 bases. This CDR3 comprises 16 residues.

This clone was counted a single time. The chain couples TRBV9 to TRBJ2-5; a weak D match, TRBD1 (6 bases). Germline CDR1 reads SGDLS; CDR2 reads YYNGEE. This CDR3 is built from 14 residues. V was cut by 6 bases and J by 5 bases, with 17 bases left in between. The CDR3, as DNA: TGTGCCAGCAACCCAGGGGTTAGTGAGGAGACCCAGTACTTC. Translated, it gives CASNPGVSEETQYF.

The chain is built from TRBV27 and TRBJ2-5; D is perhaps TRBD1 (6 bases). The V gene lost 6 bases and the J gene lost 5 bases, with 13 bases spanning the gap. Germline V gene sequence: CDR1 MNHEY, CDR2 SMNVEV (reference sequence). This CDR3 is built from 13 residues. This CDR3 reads CASRGAGDETQYF. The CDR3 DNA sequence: TGTGCCAGCAGAGGGGCAGGGGATGAGACCCAGTACTTC.

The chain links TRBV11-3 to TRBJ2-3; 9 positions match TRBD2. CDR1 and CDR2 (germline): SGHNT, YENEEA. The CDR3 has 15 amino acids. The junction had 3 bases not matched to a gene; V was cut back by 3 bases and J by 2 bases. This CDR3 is CASSLVAGATDTQYF. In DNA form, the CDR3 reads TGTGCCAGCAGCTTGGTAGCGGGGGCCACAGATACGCAGTATTTT.

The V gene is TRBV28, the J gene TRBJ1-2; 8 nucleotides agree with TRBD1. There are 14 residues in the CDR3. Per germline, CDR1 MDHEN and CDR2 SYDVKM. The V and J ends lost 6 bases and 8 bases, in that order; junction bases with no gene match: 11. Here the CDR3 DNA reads TGTGCCAGCAGCCTTACAGGGGGGACGGGGGGCTACACCTTC. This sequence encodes CASSLTGGTGGYTF.

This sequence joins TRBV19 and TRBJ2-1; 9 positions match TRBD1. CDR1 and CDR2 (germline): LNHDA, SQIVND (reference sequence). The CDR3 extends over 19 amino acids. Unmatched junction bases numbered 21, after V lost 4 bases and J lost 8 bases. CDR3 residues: CASSTSGTGRVVKFDEQFF. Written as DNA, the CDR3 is TGTGCCAGTAGTACATCCGGGACAGGGAGGGTGGTCAAATTCGATGAGCAGTTCTTC.

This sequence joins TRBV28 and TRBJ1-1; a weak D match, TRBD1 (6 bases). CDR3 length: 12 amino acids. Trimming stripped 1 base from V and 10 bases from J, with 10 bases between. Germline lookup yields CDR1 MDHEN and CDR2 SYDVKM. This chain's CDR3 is CASSLYPRGAFF. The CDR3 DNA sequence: TGTGCCAGCAGTTTATACCCCAGGGGAGCTTTCTTT. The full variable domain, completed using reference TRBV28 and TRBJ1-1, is DVKVTQSSRYLVKRTGEKVFLECVQDMDHENMFWYRQDPGLGLRLIYFSYDVKMKEKGDIPEGYSVSREKKERFSLILESASTNQTSMYLCASSLYPRGAFFGQGTRLTVV.

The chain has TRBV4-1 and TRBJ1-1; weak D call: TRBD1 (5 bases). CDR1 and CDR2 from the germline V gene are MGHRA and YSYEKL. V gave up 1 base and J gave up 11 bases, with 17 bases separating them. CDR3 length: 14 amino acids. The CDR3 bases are TGCGCCAGCAGCCAAGTGGGGGGTCGGATGGGTGCTTTCTTT. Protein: CASSQVGGRMGAFF.

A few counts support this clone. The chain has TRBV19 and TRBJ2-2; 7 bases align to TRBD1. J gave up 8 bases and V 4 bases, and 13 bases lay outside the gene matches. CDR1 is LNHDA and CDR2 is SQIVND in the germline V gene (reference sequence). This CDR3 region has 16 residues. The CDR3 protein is CASSNVRDRLSGELFF. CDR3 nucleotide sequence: TGTGCCAGTAGTAACGTACGGGACAGACTTTCGGGGGAGCTGTTTTTT.

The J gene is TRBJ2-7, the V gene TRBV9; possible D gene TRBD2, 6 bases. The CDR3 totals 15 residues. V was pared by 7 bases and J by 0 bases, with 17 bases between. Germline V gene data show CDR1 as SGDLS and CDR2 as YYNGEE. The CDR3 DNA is TGTGCCAGCCCCTCGTGGGGGGTCGACTCCTACGAGCAGTACTTC. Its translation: CASPSWGVDSYEQYF.

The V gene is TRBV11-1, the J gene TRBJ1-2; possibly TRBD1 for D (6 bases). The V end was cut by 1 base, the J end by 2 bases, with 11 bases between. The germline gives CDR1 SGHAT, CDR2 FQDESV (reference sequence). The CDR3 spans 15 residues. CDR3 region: CASSLEGQGNYGYTF. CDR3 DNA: TGTGCCAGCAGCTTAGAGGGGCAGGGGAACTATGGCTACACCTTC. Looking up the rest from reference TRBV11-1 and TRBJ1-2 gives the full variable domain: EAEVAQSPRYKITEKSQAVAFWCDPISGHATLYWYRQILGQGPELLVQFQDESVVDDSQLPKDRFSAERLKGVDSTLKIQPAELGDSAMYLCASSLEGQGNYGYTFGSGTRLTVV.

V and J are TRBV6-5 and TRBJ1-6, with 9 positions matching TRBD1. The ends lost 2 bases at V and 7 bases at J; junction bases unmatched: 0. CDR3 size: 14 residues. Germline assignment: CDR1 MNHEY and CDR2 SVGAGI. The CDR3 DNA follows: TGTGCCAGCAGTTACGGGACAGGGAATTCACCCCTCCACTTT. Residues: CASSYGTGNSPLHF.

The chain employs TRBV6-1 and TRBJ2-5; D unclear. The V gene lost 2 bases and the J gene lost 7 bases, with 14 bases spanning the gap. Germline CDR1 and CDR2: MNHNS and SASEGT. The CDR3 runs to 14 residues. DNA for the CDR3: TGTGCCAGCAGTGAAAGTAGACCCTCGGGGACCCAGTACTTC. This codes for CASSESRPSGTQYF.

The CDR3 DNA reads as TGTGCCAGCAGGGGGACAGGATATGGCTACACCTTC. Amino acid sequence: CASRGTGYGYTF. The V call is TRBV2, the J call TRBJ1-2; 8 nucleotides agree with TRBD1. The CDR3 runs to 12 residues. The V gene end was trimmed by 6 bases and the J gene end by 5 bases; junction bases not matched to a gene: 2. The germline gives CDR1 SNHLY, CDR2 FYNNEI.

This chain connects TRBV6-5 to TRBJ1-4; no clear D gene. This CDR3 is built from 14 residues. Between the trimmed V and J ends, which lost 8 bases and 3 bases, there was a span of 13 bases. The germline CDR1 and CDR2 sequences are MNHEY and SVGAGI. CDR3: CASRPGWANEKLFF. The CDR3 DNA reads TGTGCCAGCCGACCGGGGTGGGCTAATGAAAAACTGTTTTTT.

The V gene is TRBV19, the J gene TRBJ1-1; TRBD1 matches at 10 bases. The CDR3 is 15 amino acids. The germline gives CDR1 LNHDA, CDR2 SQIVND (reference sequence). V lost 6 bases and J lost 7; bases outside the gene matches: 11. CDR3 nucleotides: TGTGCCAGTAGGCCCCGGGACAGGGGCTGGGGTGAAGCTTTCTTT. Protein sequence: CASRPRDRGWGEAFF.

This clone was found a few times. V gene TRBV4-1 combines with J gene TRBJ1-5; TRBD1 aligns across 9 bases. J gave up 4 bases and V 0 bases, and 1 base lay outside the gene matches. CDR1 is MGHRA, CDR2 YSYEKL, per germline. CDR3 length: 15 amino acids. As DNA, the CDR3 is TGCGCCAGCAGCCAAGACGGGACAGGGAATCAGCCCCAGCATTTT. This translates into CASSQDGTGNQPQHF.

The CDR3 DNA is TGTGCCAGCAGTCTGGGGTGGGAGAAACTGTTTTTT. Amino acids: CASSLGWEKLFF. V is TRBV28 and J is TRBJ1-4, with D unclear. Trimming took 5 bases from V and 11 from J, leaving 12 bases between them. This CDR3 is built from 12 residues. CDR1 MDHEN and CDR2 SYDVKM come from the germline V gene.

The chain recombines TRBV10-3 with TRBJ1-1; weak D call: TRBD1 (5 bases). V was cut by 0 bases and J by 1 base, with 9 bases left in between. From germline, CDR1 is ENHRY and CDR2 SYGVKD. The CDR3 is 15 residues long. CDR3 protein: CAISESAGQNTEAFF. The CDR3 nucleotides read TGTGCCATCAGTGAGTCGGCAGGGCAGAACACTGAAGCTTTCTTT.